This passage covers 19 T cell receptor beta chains from one sample sequenced in a study of control samples from healthy donors and cancer patients. Here immunoSEQ multiplex PCR was the method, and the copy in TCRdb shows in-frame clones only, minus some. The data contain 150,000 to 200,000 clones, around nine tenths of them seen just once; the ten biggest clones take up less than 2%. The sample consisted of blood. Every receptor here comes from a man between 18 and 35 years old in good health.

The V gene is TRBV5-6, the J gene TRBJ2-5; 7 bases are shared with TRBD1. The CDR3 runs to 16 residues. J was trimmed by 6 bases and V by 0 bases; bases with no gene match: 11. The germline gives CDR1 SGHDT, CDR2 YYEEEE. CDR3 sequence: CASSLVETGFRKTQYF. In DNA, the CDR3 is TGTGCCAGCAGCTTGGTAGAGACAGGGTTTCGGAAGACCCAGTACTTC.

J is TRBJ2-2 and V is TRBV28; TRBD1 matches at 7 bases. CDR3 length equals 16 residues. Germline CDR1 is MDHEN and CDR2 is SYDVKM. The trim removed 1 base at V and 3 bases at J, leaving 5 bases unmatched. Written as DNA, the CDR3 is TGTGCCAGCAGTTTATTCGAGGGGGCCTACACCGGGGAGCTGTTTTTT. It specifies CASSLFEGAYTGELFF.

Turning to this clone: Other DNA sequences in the sample encode the same CDR3. V gene TRBV5-1 combines with J gene TRBJ1-1; D gene uncertain. Trimming took 0 bases from V and 1 from J, leaving 7 bases between them. Germline CDR1 and CDR2: SGHRS and YFSETQ. This CDR3 has 14 residues. CDR3 coding DNA: TGCGCCAGCAGCTTGGTAGGTGGGAACACTGAAGCTTTCTTT. It codes for CASSLVGGNTEAFF.

The chain is built from TRBV28 and TRBJ2-1, with 12 bases lining up with TRBD1. Trimming cost V 3 bases and J 6 bases; bases outside gene matches: 3. CDR3 length equals 15 residues. Looked up from germline, CDR1 is MDHEN and CDR2 is SYDVKM. CDR3 in amino acids: CASSLRGQGANEQFF. CDR3 DNA: TGTGCCAGCAGTTTGCGGGGACAGGGGGCCAATGAGCAGTTCTTC.

The chain joins TRBV28 to TRBJ1-1; D is perhaps TRBD1 (5 bases). Germline V lookup: CDR1 MDHEN, CDR2 SYDVKM. CDR3 length: 15 residues. V was shortened by 8 bases and J by 2 bases, with 18 bases between the two germline ends. The CDR3 sequence: CASRGRRGVNTEAFF. The CDR3 region has the DNA TGTGCCAGCCGGGGTAGGAGGGGCGTTAACACTGAAGCTTTCTTT.

This sequence joins TRBV4-3 and TRBJ2-7, with 7 bases lining up with TRBD2. Germline V gene sequence: CDR1 LGHNA, CDR2 YSLEER. Trimming cost V 0 bases and J 3 bases; bases outside gene matches: 2. The CDR3 runs to 14 residues. The CDR3 DNA sequence: TGCGCCAGCAGCCAAGAGGGAGGGCTCTACGAGCAGTACTTC. It encodes CASSQEGGLYEQYF.

V usage is TRBV6-5 and J usage is TRBJ2-2, with TRBD2 matching 8 bases. Per germline, CDR1 MNHEY and CDR2 SVGAGI. The CDR3 totals 14 residues. J lost 4 bases, V lost 8 bases, and 6 bases had no gene match. CDR3 DNA: TGTGCCAGCTCCCGGGGGGGCCCCACCGGGGAGCTGTTTTTT. Protein product: CASSRGGPTGELFF.

This clone has only one observation. The J gene is TRBJ2-1, the V gene TRBV30; 7 bases line up with TRBD2. Losses at the gene ends were 3 bases for V and 12 bases for J; bases not matched to a gene: 5. The CDR3 consists of 11 residues. The germline gives CDR1 GTSNPN, CDR2 SVGIG (reference sequence). CDR3 loop: CAWSSWGGQFF. The CDR3 DNA reads as TGTGCCTGGAGCTCTTGGGGGGGGCAGTTCTTC.

CDR3 coding DNA: TGTGCCAGTCTGGATTGGGACAGGGGCAATGGCTACACCTTC. Encoded protein: CASLDWDRGNGYTF. The chain uses TRBV28 and TRBJ1-2; 10 nucleotides align to TRBD1. Per the germline V gene, CDR1 is MDHEN and CDR2 is SYDVKM. Unmatched junction bases numbered 10, after V lost 9 bases and J lost 6 bases. The CDR3 extends over 14 amino acids.

Only a few counts were recorded for this clone. The J gene is TRBJ2-5, the V gene TRBV18; TRBD2 is a possible D gene (5 bases). CDR3 length equals 15 residues. Germline CDR1 is KGHSH and CDR2 is LQKENI. With 0 bases removed from V and 1 base from J, the gap between germline ends came to 9 bases. The CDR3 DNA sequence: TGTGCCAGCTCACCACCTTACGGGGTCCAAGAGACCCAGTACTTC. The encoded protein is CASSPPYGVQETQYF. The variable domain in full, completed from reference TRBV18 and TRBJ2-5, reads NAGVMQNPRHLVRRRGQEARLRCSPMKGHSHVYWYRQLPEEGLKFMVYLQKENIIDESGMPKERFSAEFPKEGPSILRIQQVVRGDSAAYFCASSPPYGVQETQYFGPGTRLLVL.

In its sample, this clone was seen a few times. V gene TRBV5-3 combines with J gene TRBJ1-5, with unresolved D. TRBV5-3 counts as an open reading frame of uncertain function. V was trimmed by 0 bases and J by 6 bases, leaving 16 bases between them. This CDR3 has 16 amino acids. CDR3 amino acids: CARSLDGGHFGQPQHF. The CDR3 DNA is TGTGCCAGAAGCTTGGATGGCGGCCACTTCGGTCAGCCCCAGCATTTT.

The gene calls are TRBV3-1 (or the pseudogene TRBV3-2) and TRBJ2-3, with D perhaps matching TRBD1 or TRBD2 (5 bases each). V lost 4 bases to trimming and J lost 2 bases, with 10 bases between them. CDR3 size: 14 residues. Germline V gene lookup returns CDR1 LGHDT and CDR2 YNNKEL (reference sequence). The DNA of the CDR3 is TGTGCCAGCAGCCGGGACGTTTCCACAGATACGCAGTATTTT. It codes for CASSRDVSTDTQYF.

This chain connects TRBV5-1 to TRBJ2-1, with 8 bases fitting TRBD2. The CDR3 is 14 residues long. Trimming removed 5 bases from V and 0 bases from J; junction bases left unmatched: 1. Germline lookup yields CDR1 SGHRS and CDR2 YFSETQ. The CDR3 nucleotides read TGCGCCAGCAGAACTAGCGGCTCCTACAATGAGCAGTTCTTC. This encodes CASRTSGSYNEQFF.

The chain joins TRBV6-2 or TRBV6-3 to TRBJ2-5; a possible D gene is TRBD2 (6 bases). The V end was cut by 2 bases, the J end by 2 bases, with 15 bases between. Per the germline V gene, CDR1 is MNHEY and CDR2 is SVGEGT. There are 16 residues in the CDR3. This CDR3 reads CASSYNGGDGQETQYF. The CDR3 DNA reads as TGTGCCAGCAGTTACAATGGCGGGGATGGACAAGAGACCCAGTACTTC.

This clone was observed once. The chain uses TRBV2 and TRBJ2-6; D is unclear. Germline values: CDR1 SNHLY, CDR2 FYNNEI. V dropped 8 bases and J dropped 2 bases, with 7 bases sitting between them. This CDR3 has 13 amino acids. The CDR3 spells CASGKTGANVLTF. CDR3 DNA: TGTGCCAGCGGGAAAACTGGGGCCAACGTCCTGACTTTC.

V gene TRBV7-9 combines with J gene TRBJ2-3, with TRBD2 matching 16 bases. From germline, CDR1 is SEHNR and CDR2 FQNEAQ (reference sequence). Unmatched junction bases numbered 5, after V lost 5 bases and J lost 3 bases. This CDR3 is built from 17 residues. This chain's CDR3 is CASSAGTSGGATDTQYF. The DNA of the CDR3 is TGTGCCAGCAGCGCCGGGACTAGCGGGGGGGCTACAGATACGCAGTATTTT. The full variable domain, in which reference TRBV7-9 and TRBJ2-3 provide the parts outside the CDR3, is DTGVSQNPRHKITKRGQNVTFRCDPISEHNRLYWYRQTLGQGPEFLTYFQNEAQLEKSRLLSDRFSAERPKGSFSTLEIQRTEQGDSAMYLCASSAGTSGGATDTQYFGPGTRLTVL.

The gene calls are TRBV9 and TRBJ1-6; D unresolved. The length of the CDR3 is 13 residues. CDR1 SGDLS and CDR2 YYNGEE come from the germline V gene. The ends were cut back, 0 bases at V and 13 bases at J, with 11 bases in the middle. CDR3 region: CASSVDNMGPLHF. The CDR3, as DNA: TGTGCCAGCAGCGTAGACAATATGGGTCCCCTCCACTTT. The variable domain in full, with the rest retrieved from reference TRBV9 and TRBJ1-6, is DSGVTQTPKHLITATGQRVTLRCSPRSGDLSVYWYQQSLDQGLQFLIQYYNGEERAKGNILERFSAQQFPDLHSELNLSSLELGDSALYFCASSVDNMGPLHFGNGTRLTVT.

The rearrangement links TRBV28 to TRBJ1-1; perhaps TRBD1 as D (5 bases). Germline V gene data show CDR1 as MDHEN and CDR2 as SYDVKM. Trimming stripped 5 bases from V and 7 bases from J, with 17 bases between. The CDR3 runs 14 residues. CDR3 in DNA: TGTGCCAGCAGTCTCACCGGGACCAATAATGAAGCTTTCTTT. It translates to CASSLTGTNNEAFF.

The chain couples TRBV7-2 to TRBJ1-3; 9 bases align to TRBD1. The CDR3 is 14 residues long. The J segment lost 4 bases and the V segment lost 8 bases, leaving 6 bases of the junction unmatched. Germline values: CDR1 SGHTA, CDR2 FQGNSA. In DNA, the CDR3 is TGTGCCAGCCAACAGGGGGCGCGAGGAAACACCATATATTTT. It encodes CASQQGARGNTIYF.